The T cell receptor (beta chain) under discussion was sequenced for a study of technical replicates of blood from several donors (dated 2017 in TCRdb). Concerning this clone: Its target antigen remains unknown. Base qualities are not at hand, and no much larger clone is one base apart.

At the junction V is shortened by 4 bases and J by 3 bases; bases outside the gene matches: 3. The germline V gene yields SGHDT for CDR1 and YYEEEE for CDR2. From the cysteine through the phenylalanine, the CDR3 covers 13 amino acids. The sequence is cut down to CDR3 DNA, 39 bases in frame from base 1. The library was generated by the immunoSEQ multiplex PCR assay. This immuneACCESS table, as held by TCRdb, lists in-frame sequences with V and J called but not all clones. Of the missing ones, under half trace to an unresolved V gene in checked studies; the others have no known cause. The sample has around 81,000 clones on record, almost 96% of them singletons. Roughly 0.36% of the sample is in the top ten clones.

Sequencing used T cells isolated from PBMCs. The receptor chain draws on TRBV5-6 and TRBJ2-7; TRBD2 agrees with 8 junctional bases. The TCR was taken from a human donor in good health. For the CDR3, the sequence is CASSPGLGYEQYF. The DNA sequence is given as TGTGCCAGCAGCCCGGGACTAGGCTACGAGCAGTACTTC.